This T cell receptor beta chain stems from a study of identical twins (dated by TCRdb to 2016 to 2017). At the level of the whole study: TCR alpha and beta repertoires from monozygotic twins, unrelated adults of various ages and cord blood were deep-sequenced to test whether fetal clonotypes persist. To rule out contamination, the twin experiments were replicated at different times with different library preparation protocols. What the authors observed across the whole study: Excess twin sharing in beta out-of-frame sequences was weaker because fewer shared sequences lowered the signal-to-noise ratio. Compared with coincidental sharing between unrelated individuals, out-of-frame TCR alpha sequences shared between twins showed an excess of sequences with low generation probability. Out-of-frame TCR alpha sharing in monozygotic twins was systematically underestimated by recombination models, whereas sharing between unrelated individuals was in agreement with the recombination models. Zero-insertion analyses could be partly confounded by invariant T cells such as MAIT and iNKT, though diverse VJ usage argued against such confounding for most clonotypes. Abundant cord blood beta clonotypes had fewer insertions, young adult naive repertoires showed a similar but weaker trend, and memory repertoires showed no such trend. Because the same donors could not be followed over many years, the conclusions depended on cross-sectional statistical analysis.

Turning to this clonotype: Its antigen is currently not known. Per-base quality was not reported, and no clone a single base away is much larger than it.

V loses 6 bases of germline sequence and J loses 1 base, and the interval between the two ends is 7 bases. The CDR3 runs 12 residues from the cysteine to the phenylalanine. Only CDR3 DNA is held: 36 bases, read in frame from base 1. All donors were healthy Caucasians. Three pairs of female monozygotic twins, all aged roughly 18 to 30 years, made up the twin cohort. Positive isolation kits from Invitrogen were used to isolate the CD4+ and CD8+ T cell populations. Library prep was done by 5' RACE. Sequencing used an Illumina HiSeq 2000. Template switching introduced a universal primer binding site; the final cDNA contained a unique molecular identifier, enabling accurate counting of TCR cDNA molecules. Specific primers in the conserved constant-segment region were used to synthesize first-strand cDNA for TCR alpha and beta chains. To control for contamination, every cDNA library was double barcoded, receiving both a SMART-Mk sample barcode and Illumina barcodes. Two successive PCR steps introduced TruSeq adapter sequences along with Illumina sample barcodes. The TCR alpha and beta cDNA libraries were sequenced on the Illumina HiSeq platform using custom primers. The original pipeline was this. MiGEC processed the raw reads to extract unique molecular identifiers, while MiXCR was used to determine the CDR3 positions. For each individual, recombination models were inferred using an EM algorithm with the repgenHMM and IGoR tools. The tcR package in R was used for shared clonotype analysis, with sharing normalized by the product of cloneset sizes. Out-of-frame nonproductive sequences were analyzed to study raw recombination free of thymic and clonal selection effects. TCRdb redid the processing of the public reads, applying fastp at Q25 and MiXCR, and retained in-frame beta chains. Rows merge per CDR3 protein into single entries with the most common DNA and genes. These V and J calls derive from TCRdb rather than the authors' analysis. This sample has hundreds of thousands of distinct CDR3 sequences in its table, and 20% to 25% of those were observed once. The top ten clonotypes cover 0.4% to 0.6% of the sample.

This same sample was also taken into another study, of yellow fever vaccine responses in identical twins. Taken from the second paper: According to the authors, the vaccine-induced T cell response in identical twins seemed to be partly convergent and partly specific to each individual. In the study, vaccine-responding T cell clones were precisely tracked in identical twins.

Material: CD4+ T cells sorted from blood. The origin of this receptor is a woman aged 18-29 years in good health. The sequence links TRBV12-3 or TRBV12-4 to TRBJ2-7; the D segment cannot be called with confidence. The sequenced DNA: TGTGCCAGCAGCCCAGAATCCTACGAGCAGTACTTC. Translated, this is CASSPESYEQYF.